This TCR beta chain was found in a study of blood T cell repertoires in COVID-19. Study background: Nucleic acid was either cDNA or gDNA, and it came from T cells, B-cell-depleted T cells, or PBMCs.

CDR1 is LGHDT and CDR2 is YNNKEL in the germline V gene (reference sequence). This CDR3 has 15 residues. The V end was cut by 1 base, the J end by 0 bases, with 4 bases between. Using immunoSEQ multiplex PCR, the repertoire was profiled, and TCRdb retains in-frame clones only, with some absent. The sample includes roughly 380,000 clones, about nine tenths of them seen just once. In terms of age and location, participants ranged from roughly 18 to 100 years and lived in roughly 22 US areas. The chain uses TRBV3-1 (or the pseudogene TRBV3-2) and TRBJ2-6; D is uncertain. The sequenced material came from PBMCs or T cells enriched from blood (not recorded which). The TCR comes from a woman under 40 who had been exposed to COVID-19. The CDR3 sequence: CASSQVSSGANVLTF. The CDR3, as DNA: TGTGCCAGCAGCCAAGTTAGCTCTGGGGCCAACGTCCTGACTTTC.